This TCR beta chain was captured by sequencing in a study of blood T cell repertoires in COVID-19. Overall study: The United States, Italy and Spain supplied acute and convalescent COVID-19 samples. Sample material is recorded as cDNA or gDNA derived from T cells, B-cell-depleted T cells, or PBMCs.

Original processing notes: Researchers report that nucleated cell counts were estimated from reference gene primer amplification. Assay: immunoSEQ multiplex PCR; the TCRdb copy retains only in-frame clones and omits some. V and J calls and clone size are as listed in that table; D and trimming were resolved from the DNA. The sample holds approximately 150,000 clones; around 90% are singletons and the top ten take 1.7%. Germline V CDR1 and CDR2: MNHEY, SVGAGI. This CDR3 has 13 residues. J gave up 6 bases and V 6 bases, and 6 bases lay outside the gene matches. The receptor comes from a woman aged 45-60 years with acute or convalescent COVID-19. V gene TRBV6-5 combines with J gene TRBJ1-1; 8 nucleotides align to TRBD1. The sequenced sample was peripheral blood. CDR3 protein: CASSGTGSSEAFF. CDR3 nucleotide sequence: TGTGCCAGCAGCGGGACAGGATCATCTGAAGCTTTCTTT.